This T cell receptor (beta chain) was found in a study of T-cell memory formation after mild COVID-19. Study details: Most TCR clusters belonged to a single donor. Findings and caveats of the study: Still unconfirmed is whether the second-wave clones peaking on day 37 recognized SARS-CoV-2.

With constant-segment primers, 5'RACE yielded cDNA libraries of TCR alpha and TCR beta that carried sample barcodes and UMIs. Using its own MiXCR run on the 5' RACE reads, TCRdb lists one record per CDR3 protein. Here the sample spans about 400,000 distinct CDR3 sequences, 20% to 25% being singletons. This clonotype was observed a handful of times. Its antigen remains unidentified. Sequenced material: PBMCs or a T cell subset sorted from them (not recorded which). The TCR comes from an adult woman who had mild COVID-19 (a few samples of this study predate the infection). Cell type and time point are not known.

The CDR3 is CASSLTVNYGYTF. In nucleotides, the CDR3 is TGTGCCAGCAGCTTGACAGTCAACTATGGCTACACCTTC. V usage is TRBV5-6 and J usage is TRBJ1-2, with no clear D. Trimming removed 1 base at V and 2 bases at J, with 6 bases between. Germline CDR1 is SGHDT and CDR2 is YYEEEE. This CDR3 comprises 13 residues.